The 2 T cell receptor beta chains below were found in one sample sequenced in a study of cytomegalovirus exposure and HLA in healthy donors (dated by TCRdb to the late 2010s). Library creation used the immunoSEQ multiplex PCR assay. A mixture of 60 forward primers for TCR Vbeta segments and 13 reverse primers for TCR Jbeta segments was used in the multiplex PCR. Not all clones reach the TCRdb copy of this immuneACCESS table, which keeps in-frame sequences only. Checked studies attribute under half of the gap to unresolved V genes and leave the rest unexplained. A total of 100,000 or so clones appear in this sample, roughly 84% of them only once. The ten top clones hold 1.2% of the sample. The sequencing sample was made of PBMCs. All receptors derive from a woman between 18 and 30 years old in good health and CMV-seronegative.

The rearrangement uses TRBV18 and TRBJ1-2, with TRBD1 matching over 7 bases. V trimming: 3 bases; J trimming: 0 bases; junction bases outside the gene matches: 4. CDR1 KGHSH and CDR2 LQKENI come from the germline V gene. CDR3 length: 15 residues. DNA for the CDR3: TGTGCCAGCTCACCGGGACAGACGCCTAACTATGGCTACACCTTC. This codes for CASSPGQTPNYGYTF.

The V call is TRBV5-5, the J call TRBJ1-5; D may be TRBD1 (5 bases). The germline V gene has CDR1 SGHKS and CDR2 YYEKEE (reference sequence). Between the trimmed V and J ends, which lost 4 bases and 0 bases, there was a span of 23 bases. The CDR3 contains 19 residues. CDR3 sequence: CASSPGSVIGRASNQPQHF. The DNA of the CDR3 is TGTGCCAGCAGCCCCGGGTCGGTCATAGGCAGGGCTAGCAATCAGCCCCAGCATTTT.